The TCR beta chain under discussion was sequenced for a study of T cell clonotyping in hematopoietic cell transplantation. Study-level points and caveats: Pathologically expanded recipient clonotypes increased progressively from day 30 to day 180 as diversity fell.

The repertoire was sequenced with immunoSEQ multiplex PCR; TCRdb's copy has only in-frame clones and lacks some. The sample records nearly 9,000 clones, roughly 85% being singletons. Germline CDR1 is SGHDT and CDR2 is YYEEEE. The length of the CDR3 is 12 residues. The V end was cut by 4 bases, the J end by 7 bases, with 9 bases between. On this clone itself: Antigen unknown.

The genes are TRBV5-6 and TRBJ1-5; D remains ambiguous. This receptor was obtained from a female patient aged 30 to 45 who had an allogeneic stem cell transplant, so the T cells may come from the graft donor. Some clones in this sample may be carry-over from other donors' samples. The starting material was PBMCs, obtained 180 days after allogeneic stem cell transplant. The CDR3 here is CASSRWNQPQHF. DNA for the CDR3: TGTGCCAGCAGCCGGTGGAACCAGCCCCAGCATTTT.